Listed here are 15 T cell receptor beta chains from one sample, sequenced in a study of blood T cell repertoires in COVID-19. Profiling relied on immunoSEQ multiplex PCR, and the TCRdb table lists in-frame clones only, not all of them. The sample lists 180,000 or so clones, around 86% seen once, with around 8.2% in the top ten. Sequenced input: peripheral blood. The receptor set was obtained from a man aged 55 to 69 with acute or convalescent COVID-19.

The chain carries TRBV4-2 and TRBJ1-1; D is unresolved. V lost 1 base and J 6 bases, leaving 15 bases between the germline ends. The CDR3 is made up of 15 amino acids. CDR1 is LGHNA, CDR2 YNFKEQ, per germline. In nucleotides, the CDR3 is TGTGCCAGCAGCCAAGCGGTGGGCCTCGACGCTGAAGCTTTCTTT. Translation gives CASSQAVGLDAEAFF.

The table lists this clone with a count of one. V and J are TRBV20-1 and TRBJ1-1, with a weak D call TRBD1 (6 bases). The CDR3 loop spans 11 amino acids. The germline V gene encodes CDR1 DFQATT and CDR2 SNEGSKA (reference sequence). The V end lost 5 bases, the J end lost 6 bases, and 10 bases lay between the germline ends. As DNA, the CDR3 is TGCAGTGCTTACAGGGTGGCTGAAGCTTTCTTT. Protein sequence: CSAYRVAEAFF.

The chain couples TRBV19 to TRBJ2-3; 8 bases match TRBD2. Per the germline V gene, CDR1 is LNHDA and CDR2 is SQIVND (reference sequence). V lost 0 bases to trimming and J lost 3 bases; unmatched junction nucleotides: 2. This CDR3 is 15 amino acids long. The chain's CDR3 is CASSIDKRETDTQYF. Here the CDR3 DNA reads TGTGCCAGTAGTATAGACAAGCGGGAGACAGATACGCAGTATTTT.

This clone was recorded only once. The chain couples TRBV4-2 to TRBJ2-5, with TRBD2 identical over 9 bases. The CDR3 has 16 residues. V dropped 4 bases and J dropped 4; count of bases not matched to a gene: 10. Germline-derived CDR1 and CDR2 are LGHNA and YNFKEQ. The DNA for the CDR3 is TGTGCCAGCAGCCGGACCGCTAGCGGGACGTTAGAGACCCAGTACTTC. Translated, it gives CASSRTASGTLETQYF.

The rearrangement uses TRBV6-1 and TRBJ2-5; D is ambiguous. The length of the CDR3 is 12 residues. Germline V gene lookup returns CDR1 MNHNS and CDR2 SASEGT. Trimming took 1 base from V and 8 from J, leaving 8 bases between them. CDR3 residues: CASSEERSTQYF. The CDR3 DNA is TGTGCCAGCAGTGAAGAGAGGAGTACCCAGTACTTC.

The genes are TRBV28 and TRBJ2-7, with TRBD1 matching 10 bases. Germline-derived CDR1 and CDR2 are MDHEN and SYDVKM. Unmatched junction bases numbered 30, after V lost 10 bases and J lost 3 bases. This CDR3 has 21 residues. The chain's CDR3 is CANNRGAIVVTGGLVRYEQYF. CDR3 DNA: TGTGCCAACAATCGAGGAGCAATCGTAGTGACAGGGGGCCTTGTTCGCTACGAGCAGTACTTC.

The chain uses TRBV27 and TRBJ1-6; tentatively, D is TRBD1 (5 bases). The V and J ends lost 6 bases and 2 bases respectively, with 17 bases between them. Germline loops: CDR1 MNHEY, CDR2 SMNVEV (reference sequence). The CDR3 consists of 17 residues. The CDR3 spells CASSPGRGWAYNSPLHF. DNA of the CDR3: TGTGCCAGCAGCCCTGGGCGGGGGTGGGCCTATAATTCACCCCTCCACTTT.

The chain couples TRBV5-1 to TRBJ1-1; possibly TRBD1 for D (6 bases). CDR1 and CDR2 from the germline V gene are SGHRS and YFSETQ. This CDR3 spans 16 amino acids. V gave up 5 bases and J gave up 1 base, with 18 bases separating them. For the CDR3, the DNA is TGCGCCAGCAGGTATGCAACCGGGACAACGAACACTGAAGCTTTCTTT. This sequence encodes CASRYATGTTNTEAFF.

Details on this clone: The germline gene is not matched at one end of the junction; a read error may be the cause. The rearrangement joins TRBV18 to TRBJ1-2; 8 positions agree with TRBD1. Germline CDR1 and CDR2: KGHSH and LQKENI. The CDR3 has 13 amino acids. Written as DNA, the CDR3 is TGTGCCAGCTCCCCACAGGGGGGGTATGGCTACACCTTC. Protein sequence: CASSPQGGYGYTF.

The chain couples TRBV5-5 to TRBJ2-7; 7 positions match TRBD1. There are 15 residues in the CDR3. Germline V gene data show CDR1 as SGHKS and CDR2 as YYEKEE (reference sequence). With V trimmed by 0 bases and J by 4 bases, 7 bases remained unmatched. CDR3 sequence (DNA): TGTGCCAGCAGCTTGGTGAGGGGGCGTCAATACGAGCAGTACTTC. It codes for CASSLVRGRQYEQYF.

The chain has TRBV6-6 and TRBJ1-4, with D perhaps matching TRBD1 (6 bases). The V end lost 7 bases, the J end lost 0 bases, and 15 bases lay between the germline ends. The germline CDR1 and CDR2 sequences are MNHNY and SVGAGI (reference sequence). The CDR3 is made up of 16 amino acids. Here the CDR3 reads CASTPRGGSTNEKLFF. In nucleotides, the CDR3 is TGTGCCAGCACCCCTAGGGGGGGCTCAACTAATGAAAAACTGTTTTTT.

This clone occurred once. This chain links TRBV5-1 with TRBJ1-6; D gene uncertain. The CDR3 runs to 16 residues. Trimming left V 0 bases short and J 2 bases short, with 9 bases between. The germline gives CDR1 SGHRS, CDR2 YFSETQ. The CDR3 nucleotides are TGCGCCAGCAGCTTGGCTCCGGTAACCTATAATTCACCCCTCCACTTT. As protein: CASSLAPVTYNSPLHF.

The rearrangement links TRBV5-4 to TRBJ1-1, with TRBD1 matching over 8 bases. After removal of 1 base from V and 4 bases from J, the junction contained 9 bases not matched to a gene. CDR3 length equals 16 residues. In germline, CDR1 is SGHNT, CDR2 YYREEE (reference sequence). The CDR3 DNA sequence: TGTGCCAGCAGCTTGAGCCCGACAGGGGCAGCCACTGAAGCTTTCTTT. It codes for CASSLSPTGAATEAFF.

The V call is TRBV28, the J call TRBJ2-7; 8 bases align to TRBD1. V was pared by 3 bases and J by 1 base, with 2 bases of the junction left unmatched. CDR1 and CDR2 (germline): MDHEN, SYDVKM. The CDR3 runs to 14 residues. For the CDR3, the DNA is TGTGCCAGCAGTTTCGGGGACAGGTCCTACGAGCAGTACTTC. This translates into CASSFGDRSYEQYF.

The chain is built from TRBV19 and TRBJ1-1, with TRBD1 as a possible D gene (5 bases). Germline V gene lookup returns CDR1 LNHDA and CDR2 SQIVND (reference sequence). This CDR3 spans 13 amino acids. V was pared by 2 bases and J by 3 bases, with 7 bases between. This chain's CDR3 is CASSIQQDTEAFF. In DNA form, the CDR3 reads TGTGCCAGTAGTATACAACAGGACACTGAAGCTTTCTTT.